The clone carrying this T cell receptor beta chain was picked up many times. Its antigen is currently unknown. Trimming pared 2 bases from V and 5 bases from J, leaving 2 bases between. The CDR3 consists of 11 residues. Unique molecular identifiers were present on cDNA, and template switching added a universal primer site. From the 5' RACE reads, TCRdb called clonotypes with MiXCR, one entry per CDR3 protein. The sample records around 280,000 distinct CDR3 sequences, more than 6.5% being singletons. The sample originates from a study of identical twins. General observations from the study: While abundant cord blood beta clonotypes carried fewer insertions, memory repertoires showed no such pattern. In zero-insertion analyses, partial confounding could arise from invariant MAIT and iNKT cells.

This sample also belongs to another study, concerning yellow fever vaccine responses in identical twins.

The J gene is TRBJ2-3, the V gene TRBV12-3 or TRBV12-4; D is undetermined. The receptor was isolated from a woman between 18 and 30 years old in good health. The sample taken for sequencing was memory (CD45RO+) T cells sorted from blood. The CDR3 DNA is TGTGCCAGCAGTTTATTAGATACGCAGTATTTT. This sequence encodes CASSLLDTQYF.